Below, 24 T cell receptor beta chains from the same sample are listed, as sequenced in a study of T cell responses to AZD1222 COVID-19 vaccine. Some clones are missing from TCRdb's copy, which holds only in-frame ones; the method was immunoSEQ multiplex PCR. The sample yields 200,000 to 250,000 clones, about 94% seen once. The sequences come from peripheral blood, collected 28 days after the second dose of the MenACWY control vaccine. The origin of the receptors is an adult who received the MenACWY meningococcal vaccine as a control.

The V gene is TRBV7-2, the J gene TRBJ1-3; D is uncertain. The germline V gene encodes CDR1 SGHTA and CDR2 FQGNSA. This CDR3 region has 15 residues. Trimming pared 0 bases from V and 0 bases from J, leaving 6 bases between. CDR3: CASSLALYSGNTIYF. The CDR3 bases are TGTGCCAGCAGCTTAGCGCTCTACTCTGGAAACACCATATATTTT.

This chain links TRBV2 with TRBJ2-7, with 8 bases matching TRBD1. The CDR3 has 14 residues. V shed 3 bases, J shed 5 bases, and the junction held 6 bases outside the gene matches. CDR1 and CDR2 (germline): SNHLY, FYNNEI. CDR3 in DNA: TGTGCCAGCAGTGATGGACAGGGCCTCAACGAGCAGTACTTC. It translates to CASSDGQGLNEQYF.

The chain links TRBV28 to TRBJ2-7; D unresolved. Per germline, CDR1 MDHEN and CDR2 SYDVKM. The CDR3 spans 14 residues. Trimming removed 5 bases from V and 4 bases from J, with 15 bases in between. CDR3 loop: CASSLDQRWYEQYF. In DNA form, the CDR3 reads TGTGCCAGCAGTCTCGACCAGCGATGGTACGAGCAGTACTTC.

This clone is a singleton in its sample. The chain joins TRBV9 to TRBJ2-7; no clear D gene. The CDR3 is made up of 12 amino acids. V lost 2 bases, J lost 3 bases, and 6 bases lay in between. The germline gives CDR1 SGDLS, CDR2 YYNGEE. The CDR3 nucleotides read TGTGCCAGCAGCGTTGATGGCTACGAGCAGTACTTC. As protein: CASSVDGYEQYF.

The chain employs TRBV30 and TRBJ1-2; unclear D gene. Looked up from germline, CDR1 is GTSNPN and CDR2 is SVGIG (reference sequence). V gave up 0 bases and J gave up 10 bases, with 9 bases separating them. The CDR3 has 11 residues. CDR3 DNA: TGTGCCTGGAGTGTACCGGGAGACTACACCTTC. Protein sequence: CAWSVPGDYTF.

The V and J genes are TRBV20-1 and TRBJ2-3, with D hard to call. V was trimmed by 1 base and J by 3 bases, leaving 2 bases between them. This CDR3 is built from 11 residues. From germline, CDR1 is DFQATT and CDR2 SNEGSKA (reference sequence). The CDR3, as DNA: TGCAGTGCTAGAGTGACAGATACGCAGTATTTT. It translates to CSARVTDTQYF.

This sequence joins TRBV12-3 or TRBV12-4 and TRBJ2-7; D could derive from TRBD1 or TRBD2 (5 bases each). There are 12 residues in the CDR3. V shed 6 bases and J shed 4 bases, with 10 bases lying between them. Here the CDR3 reads CASSRDGYEQYF. Written as DNA, the CDR3 is TGTGCCAGCAGCAGGGACGGGTACGAGCAGTACTTC.

The rearrangement links TRBV11-3 to TRBJ2-2; TRBD1 or TRBD2 may be the D gene (5 bases each). V shed 1 base and J shed 4 bases, with 19 bases lying between them. The germline CDR1 and CDR2 sequences are SGHNT and YENEEA. The CDR3 contains 18 residues. DNA of the CDR3: TGTGCCAGCAGCTTAGGGGCAGGTGCCGGTGGGGGCACCGGGGAGCTGTTTTTT. Protein: CASSLGAGAGGGTGELFF.

This chain uses TRBV6-2 or TRBV6-3 with TRBJ2-4; D might be TRBD2 (5 bases). CDR1 MNHEY and CDR2 SVGEGT come from the germline V gene. CDR3 size: 12 residues. The germline V and J ends were trimmed by 4 bases and 6 bases, with 7 bases remaining between them. The CDR3 nucleotides read TGTGCCAGCAGTTTCAGCGGAAACATTCAGTACTTC. Its protein is CASSFSGNIQYF.

The chain joins TRBV6-1 to TRBJ1-4; a possible D gene is TRBD1 (5 bases). The CDR3 spans 16 residues. Germline values: CDR1 MNHNS, CDR2 SASEGT. V dropped 4 bases and J dropped 0 bases, with 12 bases sitting between them. CDR3 sequence: CASSVMGTTTNEKLFF. The CDR3 bases are TGTGCCAGCAGTGTGATGGGGACCACAACTAATGAAAAACTGTTTTTT.

The chain employs TRBV6-5 and TRBJ1-1; D possibly corresponds to TRBD1 (5 bases). The CDR3 extends over 13 amino acids. Trimming removed 6 bases at V and 4 bases at J, with 12 bases between. Germline CDR1 MNHEY, CDR2 SVGAGI. The CDR3 sequence: CASRGQGSTEAFF. CDR3 DNA: TGTGCCAGCAGGGGGCAGGGATCCACTGAAGCTTTCTTT.

This rearrangement joins TRBV25-1 to TRBJ2-7, with a possible D match to TRBD1 (6 bases). V lost 7 bases to trimming and J lost 4 bases, with 20 bases between them. This CDR3 is built from 15 residues. The germline CDR1 and CDR2 sequences are MGHDK and SYGVNS. The CDR3: CASTPTGMLTYEQYF. The CDR3 region has the DNA TGTGCCAGCACACCAACAGGGATGCTCACGTACGAGCAGTACTTC.

The rearrangement uses TRBV9 and TRBJ2-2, with unresolved D. The CDR3 is 12 residues long. The V and J ends lost 1 base and 8 bases respectively, with 6 bases between them. The germline CDR1 and CDR2 sequences are SGDLS and YYNGEE. CDR3 bases: TGTGCCAGCAGCGTATTATGGGGGGAGCTGTTTTTT. This codes for CASSVLWGELFF.

CDR3 nucleotide sequence: TGTGCCAGCAGCCCCTCGGCTAGCGGGTTTCCCTACGAGCAGTACTTC. Translated: CASSPSASGFPYEQYF. The chain couples TRBV9 to TRBJ2-7, with TRBD2 identical over 8 bases. Trimming removed 4 bases from V and 2 bases from J; junction bases left unmatched: 11. Germline loops: CDR1 SGDLS, CDR2 YYNGEE. This CDR3 is built from 16 residues. Full variable domain (missing parts from reference TRBV9 and TRBJ2-7): DSGVTQTPKHLITATGQRVTLRCSPRSGDLSVYWYQQSLDQGLQFLIQYYNGEERAKGNILERFSAQQFPDLHSELNLSSLELGDSALYFCASSPSASGFPYEQYFGPGTRLTVT.

The V and J genes are TRBV6-1 and TRBJ1-5; D perhaps matches TRBD1 (5 bases). This CDR3 is built from 13 residues. Germline V gene lookup returns CDR1 MNHNS and CDR2 SASEGT. V gave up 3 bases and J gave up 4 bases, with 7 bases separating them. Written as DNA, the CDR3 is TGTGCCAGCAGTGAGGGGACTAATCAGCCCCAGCATTTT. Amino acid sequence: CASSEGTNQPQHF.

The CDR3 DNA is TGTGCCAGCAGCCAAGAAATGGGGGGGGCCGCGTACAATGAGCAGTTCTTC. This translates into CASSQEMGGAAYNEQFF. The rearrangement joins TRBV4-2 to TRBJ2-1, with TRBD2 as a possible D gene (7 bases). Trimming cost V 0 bases and J 4 bases, with 16 bases left between them. CDR1 is LGHNA, CDR2 YNFKEQ, per germline. The CDR3 length is 17 residues.

The CDR3 DNA reads as TGTGCCAGCAGCTCCCCTGGGGGGAGTGGCAACATTCAGTACTTC. Its translation is CASSSPGGSGNIQYF. This rearrangement joins TRBV7-2 to TRBJ2-4, with a possible D match to TRBD2 (6 bases). The CDR3 is 15 residues long. Germline V gene lookup returns CDR1 SGHTA and CDR2 FQGNSA. Trimming removed 4 bases from V and 7 bases from J, with 17 bases in between. Drawing the rest from reference TRBV7-2 and TRBJ2-4, the complete variable domain is GAGVSQSPSNKVTEKGKDVELRCDPISGHTALYWYRQSLGQGLEFLIYFQGNSAPDKSGLPSDRFSAERTGGSVSTLTIQRTQQEDSAVYLCASSSPGGSGNIQYFGAGTRLSVL.

The V call is TRBV2, the J call TRBJ1-2; D is unresolved. CDR1 SNHLY and CDR2 FYNNEI come from the germline V gene. Trimming shortened V by 3 bases and J by 4 bases, and 6 bases separated the two germline ends. The CDR3 spans 12 residues. The CDR3 DNA follows: TGTGCCAGCAGTGAGAAGGGCTATGGCTACACCTTC. This sequence encodes CASSEKGYGYTF.

The chain couples TRBV14 to TRBJ1-1, with TRBD1 as a possible D gene (5 bases). The germline V gene has CDR1 SGHDN and CDR2 FVKESK. The V gene lost 2 bases and the J gene lost 2 bases, with 9 bases spanning the gap. The CDR3 runs to 14 residues. The CDR3 coding sequence is TGTGCCAGCAGCCAATGGCAGGGAAACACTGAAGCTTTCTTT. It yields the protein CASSQWQGNTEAFF. Full variable domain (missing parts from reference TRBV14 and TRBJ1-1): EAGVTQFPSHSVIEKGQTVTLRCDPISGHDNLYWYRRVMGKEIKFLLHFVKESKQDESGMPNNRFLAERTGGTYSTLKVQPAELEDSGVYFCASSQWQGNTEAFFGQGTRLTVV.

The J gene is TRBJ1-1, the V gene TRBV7-3, with D unclear. The CDR3 spans 15 residues. V was trimmed by 4 bases and J by 0 bases, leaving 12 bases between them. Looked up from germline, CDR1 is SGHTA and CDR2 is FQGTGA. CDR3 coding DNA: TGTGCCAGCAGCTCTAATCCGGGGATGAACACTGAAGCTTTCTTT. Amino acids: CASSSNPGMNTEAFF.

A single count supports this clone. This rearrangement joins TRBV5-6 to TRBJ1-1, with 7 bases matching TRBD1. Trimming cost V 4 bases and J 0 bases; bases outside gene matches: 9. CDR1 and CDR2 from the germline V gene are SGHDT and YYEEEE. The CDR3 spans 16 residues. As DNA, the CDR3 is TGTGCCAGCAGCCAAGGGACAGTGAACATGAACACTGAAGCTTTCTTT. This sequence encodes CASSQGTVNMNTEAFF.

In its sample, this clone was seen once. The chain recombines TRBV7-2 with TRBJ1-2, with D possibly TRBD1 on 6 matching bases. Germline-derived CDR1 and CDR2 are SGHTA and FQGNSA. This CDR3 is 16 amino acids long. The V gene lost 1 base and the J gene lost 3 bases, with 15 bases spanning the gap. CDR3 sequence: CASSLVGGGAYYGYTF. The CDR3 nucleotides are TGTGCCAGCAGCTTAGTAGGAGGGGGGGCCTACTATGGCTACACCTTC.

This clone was seen a single time. The rearrangement joins TRBV30 to TRBJ2-1; 12 bases fit TRBD2. Trimming at V came to 0 bases and at J to 9 bases, leaving 0 bases not matched to a gene. Germline CDR1 reads GTSNPN; CDR2 reads SVGIG (reference sequence). The CDR3 loop spans 13 amino acids. The CDR3 sequence is CAWSVTSGGEQFF. The CDR3 nucleotides are TGTGCCTGGAGTGTGACTAGCGGGGGTGAGCAGTTCTTC.

The chain is built from TRBV27 and TRBJ1-1, with no clear D. The CDR3 has 14 residues. The germline V gene has CDR1 MNHEY and CDR2 SMNVEV (reference sequence). Trimming took off 1 base at V and 2 bases at J, with 8 bases between the two ends. CDR3 protein: CASSLWSGNTEAFF. CDR3 nucleotide sequence: TGTGCCAGCAGTTTATGGTCAGGCAACACTGAAGCTTTCTTT.